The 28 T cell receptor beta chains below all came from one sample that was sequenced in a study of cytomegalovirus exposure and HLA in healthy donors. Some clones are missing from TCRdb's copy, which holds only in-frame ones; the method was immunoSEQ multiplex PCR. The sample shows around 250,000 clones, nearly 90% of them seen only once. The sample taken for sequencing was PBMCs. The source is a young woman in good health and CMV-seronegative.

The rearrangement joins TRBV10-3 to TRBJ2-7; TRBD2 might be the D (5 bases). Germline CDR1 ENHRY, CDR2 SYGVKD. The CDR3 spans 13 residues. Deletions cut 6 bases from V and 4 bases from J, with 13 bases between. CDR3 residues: CAISVGLEYEQYF. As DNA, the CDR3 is TGTGCCATCAGCGTCGGACTCGAGTACGAGCAGTACTTC.

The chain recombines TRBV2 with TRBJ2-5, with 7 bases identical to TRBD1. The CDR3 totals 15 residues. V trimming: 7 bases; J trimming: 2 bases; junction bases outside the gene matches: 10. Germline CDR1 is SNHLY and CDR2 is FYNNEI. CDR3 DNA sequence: TGTGCCAGCAATAGAGGGGACAGAGAGCAAGAGACCCAGTACTTC. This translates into CASNRGDREQETQYF.

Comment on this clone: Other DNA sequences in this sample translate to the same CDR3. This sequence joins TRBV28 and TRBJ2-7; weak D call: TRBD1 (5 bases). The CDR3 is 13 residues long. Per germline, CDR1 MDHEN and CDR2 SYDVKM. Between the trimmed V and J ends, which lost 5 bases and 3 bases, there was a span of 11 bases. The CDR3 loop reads CASSLPDSYEQYF. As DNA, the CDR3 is TGTGCCAGCAGTCTCCCCGACAGCTACGAGCAGTACTTC.

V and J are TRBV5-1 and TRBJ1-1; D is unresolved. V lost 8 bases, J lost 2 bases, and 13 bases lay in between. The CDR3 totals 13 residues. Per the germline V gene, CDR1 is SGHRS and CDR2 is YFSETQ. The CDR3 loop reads CASGRAENTEAFF. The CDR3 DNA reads TGCGCCAGTGGGCGGGCAGAAAACACTGAAGCTTTCTTT.

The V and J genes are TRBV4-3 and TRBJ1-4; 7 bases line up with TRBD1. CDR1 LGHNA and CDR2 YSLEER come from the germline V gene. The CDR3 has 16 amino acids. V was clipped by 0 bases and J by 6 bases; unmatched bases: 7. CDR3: CASSQDQGEGDEKLFF. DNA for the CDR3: TGCGCCAGCAGCCAAGATCAGGGGGAAGGTGATGAAAAACTGTTTTTT.

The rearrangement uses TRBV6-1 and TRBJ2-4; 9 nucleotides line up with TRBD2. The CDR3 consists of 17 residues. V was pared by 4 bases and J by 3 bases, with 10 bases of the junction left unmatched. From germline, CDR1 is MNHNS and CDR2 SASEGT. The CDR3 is CASSALGLASDKNIQYF. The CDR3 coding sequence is TGTGCCAGCAGTGCCCTGGGACTAGCTTCCGACAAAAACATTCAGTACTTC.

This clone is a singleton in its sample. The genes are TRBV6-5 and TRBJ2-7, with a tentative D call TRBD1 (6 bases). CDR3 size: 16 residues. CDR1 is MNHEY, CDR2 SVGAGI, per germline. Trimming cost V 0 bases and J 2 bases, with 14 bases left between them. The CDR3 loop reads CASSYSTGETTYEQYF. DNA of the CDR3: TGTGCCAGCAGTTACTCGACAGGTGAGACTACCTACGAGCAGTACTTC.

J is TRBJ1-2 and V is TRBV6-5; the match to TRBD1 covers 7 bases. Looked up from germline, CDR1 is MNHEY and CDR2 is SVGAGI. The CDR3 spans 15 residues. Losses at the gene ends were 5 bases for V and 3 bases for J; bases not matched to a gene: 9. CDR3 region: CASSQKDRPDYGYTF. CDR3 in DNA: TGTGCCAGCAGTCAAAAGGACAGGCCCGACTATGGCTACACCTTC.

The CDR3 region is CASSLQGYNQPQHF. The CDR3 DNA reads as TGTGCCAGCAGTCTTCAGGGCTACAATCAGCCCCAGCATTTT. The V gene is TRBV6-5, the J gene TRBJ1-5; a possible D gene is TRBD1 (5 bases). Trimming removed 5 bases at V and 3 bases at J, with 11 bases between. The CDR3 sequence is 14 residues long. In germline, CDR1 is MNHEY, CDR2 SVGAGI.

CDR3 protein: CAWSYRGISGYTF. Written as DNA, the CDR3 is TGTGCCTGGAGTTACAGGGGGATCTCTGGCTACACCTTC. The gene calls are TRBV30 and TRBJ1-2, with 8 bases lining up with TRBD1. The junction had 6 bases not matched to a gene; V was cut back by 2 bases and J by 7 bases. Germline V gene lookup returns CDR1 GTSNPN and CDR2 SVGIG (reference sequence). CDR3 length: 13 amino acids.

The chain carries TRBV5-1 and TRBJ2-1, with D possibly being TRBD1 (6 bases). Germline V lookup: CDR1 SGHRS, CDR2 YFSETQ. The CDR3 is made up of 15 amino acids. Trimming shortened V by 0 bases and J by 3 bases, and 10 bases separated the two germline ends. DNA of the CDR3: TGCGCCAGCAGCTTGGGTAGGACAGACTACAATGAGCAGTTCTTC. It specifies CASSLGRTDYNEQFF.

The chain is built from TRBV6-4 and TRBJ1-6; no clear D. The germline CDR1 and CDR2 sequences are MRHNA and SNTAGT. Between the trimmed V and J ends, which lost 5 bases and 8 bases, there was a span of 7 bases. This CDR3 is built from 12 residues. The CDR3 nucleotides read TGTGCCAGCAGTCCGCCAGATTCACCCCTCCACTTT. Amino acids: CASSPPDSPLHF.

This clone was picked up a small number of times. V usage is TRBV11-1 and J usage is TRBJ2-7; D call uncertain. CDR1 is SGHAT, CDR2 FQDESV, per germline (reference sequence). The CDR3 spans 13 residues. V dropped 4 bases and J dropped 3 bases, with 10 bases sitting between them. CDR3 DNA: TGTGCCAGCAGCTGGGCCATCAACTACGAGCAGTACTTC. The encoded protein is CASSWAINYEQYF.

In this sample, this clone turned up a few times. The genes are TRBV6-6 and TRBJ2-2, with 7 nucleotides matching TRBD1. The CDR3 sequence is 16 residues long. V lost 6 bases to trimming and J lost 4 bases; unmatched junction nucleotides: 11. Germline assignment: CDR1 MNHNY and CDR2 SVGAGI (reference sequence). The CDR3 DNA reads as TGTGCCAGCAGATCATCAGGGGGTACGGTCACCGGGGAGCTGTTTTTT. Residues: CASRSSGGTVTGELFF.

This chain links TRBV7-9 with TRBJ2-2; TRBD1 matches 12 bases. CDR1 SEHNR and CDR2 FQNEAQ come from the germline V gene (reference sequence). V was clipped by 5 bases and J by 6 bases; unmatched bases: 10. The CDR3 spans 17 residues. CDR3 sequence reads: CASSPIWDRGQSGELFF. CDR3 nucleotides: TGTGCCAGCAGCCCAATCTGGGACAGGGGGCAATCCGGGGAGCTGTTTTTT.

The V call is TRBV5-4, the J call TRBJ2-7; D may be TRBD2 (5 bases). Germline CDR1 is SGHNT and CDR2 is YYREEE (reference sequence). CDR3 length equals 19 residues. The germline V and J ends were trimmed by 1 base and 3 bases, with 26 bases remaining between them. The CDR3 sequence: CASSLFGFPGSSGLYEQYV. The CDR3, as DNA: TGTGCCAGCAGCTTGTTCGGCTTCCCGGGCTCCTCCGGACTCTACGAGCAGTACGTC.

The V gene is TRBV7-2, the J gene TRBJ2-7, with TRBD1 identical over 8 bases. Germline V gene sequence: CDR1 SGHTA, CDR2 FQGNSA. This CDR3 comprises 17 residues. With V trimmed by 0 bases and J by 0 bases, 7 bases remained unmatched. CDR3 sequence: CASSLALGQGASYEQYV. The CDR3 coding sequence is TGTGCCAGCAGCTTAGCGTTAGGGCAGGGGGCCTCCTACGAGCAGTACGTC.

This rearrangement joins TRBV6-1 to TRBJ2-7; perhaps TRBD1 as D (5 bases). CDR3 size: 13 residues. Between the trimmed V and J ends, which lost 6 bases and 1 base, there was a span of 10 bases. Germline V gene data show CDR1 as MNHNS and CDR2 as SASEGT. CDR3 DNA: TGTGCCAGCAGCCTACAGGCATCCTACGAGCAGTACGTC. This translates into CASSLQASYEQYV.

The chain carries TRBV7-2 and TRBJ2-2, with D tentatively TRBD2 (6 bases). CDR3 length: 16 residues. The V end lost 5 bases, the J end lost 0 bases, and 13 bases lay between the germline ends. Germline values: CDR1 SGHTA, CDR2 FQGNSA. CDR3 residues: CASSPAAGTNTGELFF. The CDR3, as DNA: TGTGCCAGCAGCCCCGCCGCGGGAACGAACACCGGGGAGCTGTTTTTT. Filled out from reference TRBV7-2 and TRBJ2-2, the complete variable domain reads GAGVSQSPSNKVTEKGKDVELRCDPISGHTALYWYRQSLGQGLEFLIYFQGNSAPDKSGLPSDRFSAERTGGSVSTLTIQRTQQEDSAVYLCASSPAAGTNTGELFFGEGSRLTVL.

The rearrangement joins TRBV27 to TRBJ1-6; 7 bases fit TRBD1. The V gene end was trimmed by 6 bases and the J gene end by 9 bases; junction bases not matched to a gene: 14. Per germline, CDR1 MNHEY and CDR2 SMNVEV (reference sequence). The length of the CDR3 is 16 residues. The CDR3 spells CASSFTGDMPSSPLHF. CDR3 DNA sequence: TGTGCCAGCAGCTTCACAGGGGATATGCCTAGTTCACCCCTCCACTTT.

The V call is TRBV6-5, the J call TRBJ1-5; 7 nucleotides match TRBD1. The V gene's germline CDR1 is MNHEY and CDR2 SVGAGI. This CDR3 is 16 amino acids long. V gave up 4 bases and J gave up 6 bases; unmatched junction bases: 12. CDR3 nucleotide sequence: TGTGCCAGCAGTTCCCAGGGGACAGATATAGGTCAGCCCCAGCATTTT. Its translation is CASSSQGTDIGQPQHF.

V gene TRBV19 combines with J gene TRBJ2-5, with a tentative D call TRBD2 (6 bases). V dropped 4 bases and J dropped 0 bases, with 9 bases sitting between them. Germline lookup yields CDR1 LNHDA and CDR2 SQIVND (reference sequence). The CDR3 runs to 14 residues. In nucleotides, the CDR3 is TGTGCCAGTAGTAAGGAGGGGAACCAAGAGACCCAGTACTTC. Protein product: CASSKEGNQETQYF.

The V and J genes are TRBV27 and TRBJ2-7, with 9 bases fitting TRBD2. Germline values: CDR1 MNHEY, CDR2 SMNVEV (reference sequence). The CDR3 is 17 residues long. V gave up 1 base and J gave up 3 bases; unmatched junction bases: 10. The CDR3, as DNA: TGTGCCAGCAGTTTATTGAAGAGCGGGGGGAACAACTACGAGCAGTACGTC. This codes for CASSLLKSGGNNYEQYV.

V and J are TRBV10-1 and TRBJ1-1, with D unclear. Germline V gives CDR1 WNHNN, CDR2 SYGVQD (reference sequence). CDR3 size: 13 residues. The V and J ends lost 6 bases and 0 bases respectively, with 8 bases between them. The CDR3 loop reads CASRLGMNTEAFF. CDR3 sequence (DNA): TGCGCCAGCAGACTCGGGATGAACACTGAAGCTTTCTTT.

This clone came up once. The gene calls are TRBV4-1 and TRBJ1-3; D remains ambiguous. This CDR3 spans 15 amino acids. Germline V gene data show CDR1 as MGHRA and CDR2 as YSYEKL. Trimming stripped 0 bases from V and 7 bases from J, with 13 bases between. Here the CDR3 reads CASSQDTLAKNTIYF. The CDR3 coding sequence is TGCGCCAGCAGCCAAGACACCCTAGCCAAGAACACCATATATTTT.

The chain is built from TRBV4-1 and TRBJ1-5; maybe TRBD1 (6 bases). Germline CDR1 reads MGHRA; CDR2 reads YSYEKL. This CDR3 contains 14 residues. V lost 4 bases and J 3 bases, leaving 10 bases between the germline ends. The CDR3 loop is CASSLGTFNQPQHF. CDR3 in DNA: TGCGCCAGCAGCCTTGGGACATTCAATCAGCCCCAGCATTTT.

CDR3 nucleotide sequence: TGTGCCAGTAGTATTGGCACGGGACAGTCCTACGAGCAGTACTTC. It is translated as CASSIGTGQSYEQYF. V gene TRBV19 combines with J gene TRBJ2-7; 7 bases match TRBD1. V was pared by 3 bases and J by 1 base, with 6 bases of the junction left unmatched. Looked up from germline, CDR1 is LNHDA and CDR2 is SQIVND (reference sequence). CDR3 size: 15 residues. The full variable domain, rest sourced from reference TRBV19 and TRBJ2-7, is DGGITQSPKYLFRKEGQNVTLSCEQNLNHDAMYWYRQDPGQGLRLIYYSQIVNDFQKGDIAEGYSVSREKKESFPLTVTSAQKNPTAFYLCASSIGTGQSYEQYFGPGTRLTVT.

The CDR3 coding sequence is TGCACCGCAGGTTCGGTGAACACTGAAGCTTTCTTT. Its translation: CTAGSVNTEAFF. The V gene is TRBV1, the J gene TRBJ1-1; TRBD1 is taken as the D call from the table, unchecked against the DNA. TRBV1 is a pseudogene segment. This CDR3 region has 12 residues.